Listed here are 15 T cell receptor beta chains from one sample, sequenced in a study of T-cell memory formation after mild COVID-19 (dated by TCRdb to about 2021). Library preparation was by 5' RACE. Sequenced on an Illumina NovaSeq 6000. TCRdb passed the public sequencing reads through fastp at Q25 and MiXCR, retaining productive beta sequences. For every CDR3 protein sequence, its rows merge into one entry that carries the most common genes and DNA. The sample table records roughly 260,000 distinct CDR3 sequences; 16% of these occur just once. The ten largest account for around 3.7% of the sample. The sequencing input was PBMCs or a T cell subset sorted from them (not recorded which). The receptor set was obtained from a man between 18 and 29 years old who had mild COVID-19 (a few samples of this study predate the infection). The sample titles of this study are shuffled in the database, so cell type and time point are left out; the donor was told from shared clones.

The chain couples TRBV3-1 to TRBJ1-4; tentatively, D is TRBD1 (6 bases). The ends were cut back, 6 bases at V and 14 bases at J, with 16 bases in the middle. The CDR3 loop spans 12 amino acids. The germline gives CDR1 LGHDT, CDR2 YNNKEL (reference sequence). CDR3: CASSDGGAGLFF. DNA for the CDR3: TGTGCCAGCAGTGACGGGGGCGCGGGCCTGTTTTTT.

The rearrangement uses TRBV7-8 and TRBJ2-3, with 10 bases lining up with TRBD2. The V gene's germline CDR1 is SGHVS and CDR2 FQNEAQ. CDR3 length: 16 amino acids. J gave up 1 base and V 5 bases, and 6 bases lay outside the gene matches. This CDR3 reads CASSPGLAEGTDTQYF. In DNA form, the CDR3 reads TGTGCCAGCAGCCCCGGACTAGCGGAAGGCACAGATACGCAGTATTTT.

The J gene is TRBJ2-7, the V gene TRBV20-1; tentative D call: TRBD2 (5 bases). Germline V gene data show CDR1 as DFQATT and CDR2 as SNEGSKA (reference sequence). The CDR3 has 16 amino acids. Trimming removed 0 bases from V and 0 bases from J, with 15 bases in between. The CDR3 loop is CSARDLIAGSSYEQYF. DNA of the CDR3: TGCAGTGCTAGAGATCTCATAGCTGGGAGCTCCTACGAGCAGTACTTC.

The rearrangement links TRBV6-4 to TRBJ1-2, with D possibly TRBD1 on 5 matching bases. The CDR3 covers 14 residues. The germline V gene encodes CDR1 MRHNA and CDR2 SNTAGT. Trimming left V 6 bases short and J 5 bases short, with 16 bases between. For the CDR3, the DNA is TGTGCCAGCAGACCCGGGACGGCGGGGTATGGCTACACCTTC. Protein sequence: CASRPGTAGYGYTF.

The chain carries TRBV6-5 and TRBJ2-2, with 12 bases fitting TRBD2. J gave up 7 bases and V 2 bases, and 8 bases lay outside the gene matches. The germline V gene has CDR1 MNHEY and CDR2 SVGAGI. The CDR3 extends over 17 amino acids. The CDR3 coding sequence is TGTGCCAGCAGTTACGTGCTAGCGGGGGGGAATATCGGGGAGCTGTTTTTT. Its translation is CASSYVLAGGNIGELFF.

This clonotype was seen a few times. The gene calls are TRBV7-9 and TRBJ2-1; TRBD2 matches 7 bases. J was trimmed by 10 bases and V by 0 bases; bases with no gene match: 12. In germline, CDR1 is SEHNR, CDR2 FQNEAQ (reference sequence). The CDR3 loop spans 16 amino acids. The CDR3 loop is CASSLALAGDHLEQFF. DNA for the CDR3: TGTGCCAGCAGCTTAGCCCTGGCGGGGGACCACTTAGAGCAGTTCTTC.

This clonotype was seen more than once but under ten times. V gene TRBV7-3 combines with J gene TRBJ2-3; 8 nucleotides match TRBD2. The V gene end was trimmed by 5 bases and the J gene end by 2 bases; junction bases not matched to a gene: 6. Germline values: CDR1 SGHTA, CDR2 FQGTGA. The CDR3 loop spans 15 amino acids. The CDR3 is CASSRGGHYTDTQYF. CDR3 in DNA: TGTGCCAGCAGCCGGGGGGGCCACTACACAGATACGCAGTATTTT.

This clonotype appeared a few times. The genes are TRBV20-1 and TRBJ1-1; D ambiguous. There are 14 residues in the CDR3. V was trimmed by 1 base and J by 4 bases, leaving 13 bases between them. Germline CDR1 reads DFQATT; CDR2 reads SNEGSKA (reference sequence). The CDR3 bases are TGCAGTGCTAGAGTCTCCATGGGGAGCACTGAAGCTTTCTTT. This encodes CSARVSMGSTEAFF.

The CDR3 DNA reads TGTGCCAGCAGTCTACCCCCCAGGACTAGCCGAACCGGGGAGCTGTTTTTT. Encoded protein: CASSLPPRTSRTGELFF. The chain joins TRBV6-2 or TRBV6-3 to TRBJ2-2, with 8 bases matching TRBD2. The CDR3 loop spans 17 amino acids. Germline V lookup: CDR1 MNHEY, CDR2 SVGEGT. Trimming removed 5 bases from V and 5 bases from J; junction bases left unmatched: 13.

This clonotype has just a few counts. The chain has TRBV3-1 and TRBJ1-4; maybe TRBD1 (5 bases). V lost 1 base and J 8 bases, leaving 11 bases between the germline ends. This CDR3 has 14 amino acids. Germline V lookup: CDR1 LGHDT, CDR2 YNNKEL (reference sequence). CDR3 in DNA: TGTGCCAGCAGCCAAGCGGGGGTAGGCGAAAAACTGTTTTTT. This translates into CASSQAGVGEKLFF.

In this sample, this clonotype turned up a few times. The chain recombines TRBV5-1 with TRBJ1-5; 9 positions match TRBD1. This CDR3 has 15 residues. Trimming at V came to 2 bases and at J to 7 bases, leaving 7 bases not matched to a gene. Germline assignment: CDR1 SGHRS and CDR2 YFSETQ. CDR3 sequence reads: CASSFTGGLGQPQHF. The DNA for the CDR3 is TGCGCCAGCAGCTTCACAGGGGGCCTAGGACAGCCCCAGCATTTT. The entire variable domain, with the rest obtained from reference TRBV5-1 and TRBJ1-5, is as follows: KAGVTQTPRYLIKTRGQQVTLSCSPISGHRSVSWYQQTPGQGLQFLFEYFSETQRNKGNFPGRFSGRQFSNSRSEMNVSTLELGDSALYLCASSFTGGLGQPQHFGDGTRLSIL.

V is TRBV5-4 and J is TRBJ2-3; weak D call: TRBD2 (5 bases). The ends were cut back, 1 base at V and 0 bases at J, with 15 bases in the middle. CDR3 length: 17 amino acids. Germline-derived CDR1 and CDR2 are SGHNT and YYREEE (reference sequence). This chain's CDR3 is CASSLFFRGTSTDTQYF. In DNA, the CDR3 is TGTGCCAGCAGCTTGTTCTTCCGGGGAACTAGCACAGATACGCAGTATTTT.

The sample holds a few counts of this clonotype. The rearrangement links TRBV28 to TRBJ1-1; D might be TRBD1 (6 bases). V was trimmed by 7 bases and J by 4 bases, leaving 19 bases between them. CDR1 is MDHEN, CDR2 SYDVKM, per germline. This CDR3 comprises 15 residues. Here the CDR3 reads CASNLNTGRGTEAFF. In DNA form, the CDR3 reads TGTGCCAGCAACCTGAATACAGGGAGGGGCACTGAAGCTTTCTTT.

This clonotype was found many times. The V and J genes are TRBV5-1 and TRBJ1-1; D gene ambiguous. The length of the CDR3 is 16 residues. V was shortened by 3 bases and J by 0 bases, with 15 bases between the two germline ends. Germline V gene lookup returns CDR1 SGHRS and CDR2 YFSETQ. The CDR3 DNA follows: TGCGCCAGCAGCTCGCAGGCTACGGGAATGAACACTGAAGCTTTCTTT. It specifies CASSSQATGMNTEAFF.

The chain employs TRBV7-2 and TRBJ1-3; 7 nucleotides line up with TRBD1. The junction had 7 bases not matched to a gene; V was cut back by 3 bases and J by 2 bases. This CDR3 has 16 residues. CDR1 SGHTA and CDR2 FQGNSA come from the germline V gene. CDR3 residues: CASSFIATGAGNTIYF. The CDR3 DNA follows: TGTGCCAGCAGCTTTATCGCCACAGGGGCTGGAAACACCATATATTTT.